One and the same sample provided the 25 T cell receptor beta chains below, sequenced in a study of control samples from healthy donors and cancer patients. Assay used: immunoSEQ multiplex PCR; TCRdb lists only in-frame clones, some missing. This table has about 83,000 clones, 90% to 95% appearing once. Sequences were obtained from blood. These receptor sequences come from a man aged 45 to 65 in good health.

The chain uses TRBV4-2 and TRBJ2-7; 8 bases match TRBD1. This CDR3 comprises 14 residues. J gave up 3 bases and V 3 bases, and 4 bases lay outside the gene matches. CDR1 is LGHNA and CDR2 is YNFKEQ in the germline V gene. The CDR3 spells CASSHRTGFYEQYF. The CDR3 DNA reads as TGTGCCAGCAGCCACCGGACAGGGTTCTACGAGCAGTACTTC.

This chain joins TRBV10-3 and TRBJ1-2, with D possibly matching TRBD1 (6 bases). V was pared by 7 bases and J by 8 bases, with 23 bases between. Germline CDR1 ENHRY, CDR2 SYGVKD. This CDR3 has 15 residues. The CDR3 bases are TGTGCCATCAACAAGGGGGGAAAGGGCCGTGGAGGCTACACCTTC. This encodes CAINKGGKGRGGYTF.

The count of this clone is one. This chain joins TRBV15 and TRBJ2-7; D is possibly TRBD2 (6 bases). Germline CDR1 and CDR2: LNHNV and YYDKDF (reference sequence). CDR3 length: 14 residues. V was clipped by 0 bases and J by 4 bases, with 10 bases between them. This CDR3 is CATSRDRAGYEQYF. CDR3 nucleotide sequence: TGTGCCACCAGCAGAGATAGGGCGGGGTACGAGCAGTACTTC.

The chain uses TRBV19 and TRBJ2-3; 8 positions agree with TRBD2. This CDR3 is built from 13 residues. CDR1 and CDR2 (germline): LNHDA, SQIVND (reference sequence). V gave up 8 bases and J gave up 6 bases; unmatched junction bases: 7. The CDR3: CASAGGAGDTQYF. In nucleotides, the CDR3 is TGTGCCAGTGCCGGGGGGGCCGGGGATACGCAGTATTTT.

CDR3 sequence: CASSVAGTGLGANVLTF. In DNA form, the CDR3 reads TGTGCCAGCAGCGTAGCTGGAACAGGGCTAGGGGCCAACGTCCTGACTTTC. This rearrangement joins TRBV9 to TRBJ2-6; possibly TRBD1 for D (6 bases). The CDR3 length is 17 residues. Per the germline V gene, CDR1 is SGDLS and CDR2 is YYNGEE. Trimming took off 0 bases at V and 4 bases at J, with 14 bases between the two ends.

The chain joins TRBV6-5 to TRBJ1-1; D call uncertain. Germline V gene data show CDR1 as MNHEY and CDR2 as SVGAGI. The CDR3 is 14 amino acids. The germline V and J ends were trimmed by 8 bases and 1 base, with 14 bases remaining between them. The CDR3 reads CASGKARTNTEAFF. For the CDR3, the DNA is TGTGCCAGCGGCAAAGCACGGACGAACACTGAAGCTTTCTTT.

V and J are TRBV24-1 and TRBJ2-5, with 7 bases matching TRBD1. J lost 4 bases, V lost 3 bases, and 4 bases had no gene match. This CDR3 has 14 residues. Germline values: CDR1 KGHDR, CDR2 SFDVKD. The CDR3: CATSDQGGGETQYF. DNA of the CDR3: TGTGCCACCAGTGATCAAGGGGGCGGAGAGACCCAGTACTTC.

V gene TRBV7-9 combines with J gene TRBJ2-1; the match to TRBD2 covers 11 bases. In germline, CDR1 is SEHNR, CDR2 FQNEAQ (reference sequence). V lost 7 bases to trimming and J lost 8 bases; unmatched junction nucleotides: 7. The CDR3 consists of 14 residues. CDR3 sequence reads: CASILAGGGDEQFF. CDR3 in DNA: TGTGCCAGCATTCTAGCGGGGGGCGGGGATGAGCAGTTCTTC.

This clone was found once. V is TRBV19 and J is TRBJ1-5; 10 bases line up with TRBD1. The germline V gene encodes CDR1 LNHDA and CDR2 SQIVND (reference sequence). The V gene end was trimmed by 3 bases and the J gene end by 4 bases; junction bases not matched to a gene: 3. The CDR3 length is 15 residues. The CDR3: CASSIMGQGNQPQHF. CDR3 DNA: TGTGCCAGTAGTATTATGGGACAGGGGAATCAGCCCCAGCATTTT.

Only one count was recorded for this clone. CDR3 sequence (DNA): TGCGCCAGCAGCCTAAAAATAGACAGTCTGTCCTCCTCCTACGAGCAGTACTTC. It yields the protein CASSLKIDSLSSSYEQYF. The V and J genes are TRBV4-3 and TRBJ2-7, with D possibly matching TRBD1 (5 bases). Germline CDR1 reads LGHNA; CDR2 reads YSLEER. The CDR3 spans 18 residues. V shed 4 bases and J shed 0 bases, with 22 bases lying between them.

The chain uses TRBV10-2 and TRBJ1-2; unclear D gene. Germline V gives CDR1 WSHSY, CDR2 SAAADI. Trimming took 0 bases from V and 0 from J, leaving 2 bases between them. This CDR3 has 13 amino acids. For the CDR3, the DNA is TGCGCCAGCAGTGAGTCGGCTAACTATGGCTACACCTTC. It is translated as CASSESANYGYTF.

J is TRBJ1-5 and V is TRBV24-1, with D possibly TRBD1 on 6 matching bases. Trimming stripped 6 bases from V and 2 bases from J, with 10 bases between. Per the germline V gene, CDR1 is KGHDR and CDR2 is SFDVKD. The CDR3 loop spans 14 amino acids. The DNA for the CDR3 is TGTGCCACCAGTCGTCCAGGGGGCAATCAGCCCCAGCATTTT. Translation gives CATSRPGGNQPQHF.

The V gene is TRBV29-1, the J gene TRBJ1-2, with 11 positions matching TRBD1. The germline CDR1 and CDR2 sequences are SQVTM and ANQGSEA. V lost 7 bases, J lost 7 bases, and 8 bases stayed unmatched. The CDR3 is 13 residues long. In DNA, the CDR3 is TGCAGCGCCGGGACAGGGGGTTCAGGTGGCTACACCTTC. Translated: CSAGTGGSGGYTF.

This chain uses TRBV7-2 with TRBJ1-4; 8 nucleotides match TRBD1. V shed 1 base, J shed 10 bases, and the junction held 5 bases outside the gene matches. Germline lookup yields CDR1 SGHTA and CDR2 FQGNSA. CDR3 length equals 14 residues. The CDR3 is CASSLGAGGGKLFF. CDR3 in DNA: TGTGCCAGCAGCTTAGGCGCAGGGGGCGGAAAACTGTTTTTT.

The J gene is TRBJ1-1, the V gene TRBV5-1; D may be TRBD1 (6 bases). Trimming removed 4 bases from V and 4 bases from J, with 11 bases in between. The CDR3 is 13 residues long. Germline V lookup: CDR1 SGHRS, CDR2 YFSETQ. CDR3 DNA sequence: TGCGCCAGCAGCCGGGGGCCCGCCACTGAAGCTTTCTTT. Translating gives CASSRGPATEAFF.

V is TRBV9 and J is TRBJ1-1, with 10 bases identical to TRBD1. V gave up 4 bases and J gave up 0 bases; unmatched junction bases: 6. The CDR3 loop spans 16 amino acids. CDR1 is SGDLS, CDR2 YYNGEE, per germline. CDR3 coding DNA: TGTGCCAGCAGCCTAGGGACAGGGGTTATGAACACTGAAGCTTTCTTT. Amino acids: CASSLGTGVMNTEAFF.

The CDR3 DNA is TGTGCCTGGAGTGTACCCGACAGGGGATCGAATTCACCCCTCCACTTT. Its protein is CAWSVPDRGSNSPLHF. The chain joins TRBV30 to TRBJ1-6; 8 bases are shared with TRBD1. CDR1 and CDR2 from the germline V gene are GTSNPN and SVGIG (reference sequence). This CDR3 is 16 amino acids long. J gave up 7 bases and V 0 bases, and 8 bases lay outside the gene matches.

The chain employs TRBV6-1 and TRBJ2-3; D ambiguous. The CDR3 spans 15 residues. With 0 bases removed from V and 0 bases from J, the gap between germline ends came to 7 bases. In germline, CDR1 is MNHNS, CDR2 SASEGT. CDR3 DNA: TGTGCCAGCAGTGAAGCGCCAGGAAGCACAGATACGCAGTATTTT. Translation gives CASSEAPGSTDTQYF.

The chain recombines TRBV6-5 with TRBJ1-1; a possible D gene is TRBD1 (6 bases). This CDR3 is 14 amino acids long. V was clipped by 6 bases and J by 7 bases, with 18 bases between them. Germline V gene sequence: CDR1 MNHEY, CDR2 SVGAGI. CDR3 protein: CASRYTRGQFEAFF. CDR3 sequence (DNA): TGTGCCAGCAGGTACACCCGCGGACAGTTTGAAGCTTTCTTT.

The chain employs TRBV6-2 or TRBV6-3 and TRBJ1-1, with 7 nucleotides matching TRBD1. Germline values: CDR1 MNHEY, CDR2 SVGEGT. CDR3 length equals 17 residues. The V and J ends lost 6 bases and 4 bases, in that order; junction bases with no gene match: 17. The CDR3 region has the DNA TGTGCCAGCAGCGAAACCAAACGACAGGGAAGAGGCACTGAAGCTTTCTTT. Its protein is CASSETKRQGRGTEAFF.

The chain's CDR3 is CASSQNFGGGTEAFF. The CDR3 nucleotides are TGTGCCAGCAGCCAAAACTTTGGGGGAGGGACTGAAGCTTTCTTT. This chain uses TRBV14 with TRBJ1-1; tentatively, D is TRBD1 (5 bases). The CDR3 has 15 residues. Germline V gives CDR1 SGHDN, CDR2 FVKESK. Trimming removed 2 bases from V and 5 bases from J, with 15 bases in between.

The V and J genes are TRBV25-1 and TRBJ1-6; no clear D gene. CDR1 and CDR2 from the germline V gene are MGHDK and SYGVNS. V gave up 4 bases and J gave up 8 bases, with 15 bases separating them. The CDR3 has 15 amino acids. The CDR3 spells CASSGPRPEDSPLHF. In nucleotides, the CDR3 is TGTGCCAGCAGTGGACCGAGACCAGAGGATTCACCCCTCCACTTT.

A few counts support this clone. The CDR3 spells CASSLRVGKLFF. The CDR3 nucleotides are TGTGCCAGCAGTCTCAGGGTAGGGAAACTGTTTTTT. The rearrangement joins TRBV28 to TRBJ1-4; TRBD1 is a possible D gene (5 bases). The CDR3 length is 12 residues. The ends were cut back, 5 bases at V and 11 bases at J, with 12 bases in the middle. The germline V gene encodes CDR1 MDHEN and CDR2 SYDVKM.

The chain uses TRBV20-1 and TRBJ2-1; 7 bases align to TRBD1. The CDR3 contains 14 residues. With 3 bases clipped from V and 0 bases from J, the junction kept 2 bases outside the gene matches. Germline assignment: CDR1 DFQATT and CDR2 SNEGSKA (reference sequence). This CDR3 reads CSASRGPSYNEQFF. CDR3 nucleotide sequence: TGCAGTGCTAGTAGGGGGCCCTCCTACAATGAGCAGTTCTTC.

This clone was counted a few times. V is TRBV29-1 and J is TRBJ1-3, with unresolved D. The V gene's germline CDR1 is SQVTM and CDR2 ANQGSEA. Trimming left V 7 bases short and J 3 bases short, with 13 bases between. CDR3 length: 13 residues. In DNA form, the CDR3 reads TGCAGCGCAAGGGCCCTCCTTGGAAACACCATATATTTT. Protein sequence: CSARALLGNTIYF.